This is a list of T cell receptor beta chains from one sample in a study of OX40 agonist ivuxolimab in advanced cancers. Assay: immunoSEQ multiplex PCR; the TCRdb copy retains only in-frame clones and omits some. The sample records about 140,000 clones, 90% being singletons. Specimen: CD4+ or CD8+ T cells sorted from blood, collected in a trial of the OX40 agonist ivuxolimab. Receptor source: an adult with an advanced solid tumor such as melanoma, head and neck, liver or kidney cancer. The CDR3 runs from the conserved cysteine through the conserved F or W. Not every row has a clone size; where given, it reads once, few, many or a size class.

clone_size j_call v_call cdr3_aa
. TRBJ2-5 TRBV5-1 CASSLEGGRETQYF
. TRBJ1-1 TRBV7-3 CASSRAGTLLNTEAFF
. TRBJ2-7 TRBV20-1 CSARDVYEQYF
. TRBJ1-2 TRBV18 CASSPDSIYGYTF
. TRBJ1-1 TRBV28 CASSPPLGGFAEAFF
. TRBJ2-7 TRBV14 CASSLPQGAGPYEQYF
. TRBJ2-7 TRBV6-5 CASSYGGTSYEQYF
. TRBJ2-3 TRBV28 CASSPPSPTVTDTQYF
once TRBJ2-7 TRBV27 CASSFSHEQYF
. TRBJ1-1 TRBV15 CATSRDVGTPEAFF
. TRBJ2-3 TRBV7-9 CASSLSAGITSSTDTQYF
. TRBJ1-1 TRBV19 CASSITGAEAFF
. TRBJ1-2 TRBV7-9 CASSGETYGYTF
. TRBJ2-2 TRBV28 CASTRTSGKNTGELFF
once TRBJ1-1 TRBV19 CASSVGQGNTEAFF
once TRBJ2-7 TRBV9 CASSPHWTSGGFYEQYF
. TRBJ1-3 TRBV18 CASSPGQAGSGNTIYF
. TRBJ2-2 TRBV5-1 CASSFAGSPTGELFF
few TRBJ2-1 TRBV28 CASSTRGPKSYNEQFF
. . TRBV4-2 CASSQGAGDEQYF
. TRBJ1-3 TRBV19 CASTPDRGKANTIYF
. TRBJ1-4 TRBV27 CASRRAPNEKLFF
. TRBJ2-1 TRBV9 CASSSTGRSKRNEQFF
. TRBJ2-1 TRBV25-1 CASSDLREGLNEQFF
. TRBJ2-5 TRBV9 CASSPSVLAGHQETQYF
. TRBJ2-4 TRBV28 CASSPSGSKAKNIQYF
. TRBJ2-4 TRBV30 CAWSVRQGASYAKNIQYF
. TRBJ1-1 TRBV2 CASSEAPEYTEAFF
. TRBJ2-7 TRBV6-5 CASSSSLTGLNEQYF
. TRBJ1-4 TRBV18 CASSQRRNEKLFF
. TRBJ2-2 TRBV9 CASSVEFTGELFF
. TRBJ1-5 TRBV28 CASRNDREFIQPQHF
few TRBJ1-5 TRBV19 CASSSPGPAGLGNQPQHF
. TRBJ2-3 TRBV7-2 CASSLGGHAQYF
. TRBJ2-1 TRBV14 CASSPHSGQGKNNEQFF
. TRBJ2-7 TRBV5-6 CASSWTRGVAGEYEQYF
. TRBJ1-1 TRBV28 CASSLTRNTEAFF
once TRBJ2-3 TRBV7-3 CASSLVGADTQYF
. TRBJ2-7 TRBV19 CASSLWTGGVYEQYF
. TRBJ2-1 TRBV6-4 CASSDPDRGSYNEQFF
. TRBJ1-2 TRBV6-6 CASSIRGDYGYTF
. TRBJ2-7 TRBV15 CATSPSGGGAYEQYF
. TRBJ2-1 TRBV27 CASSLGGLAGDEQFF
. TRBJ2-7 TRBV30 CASLAGGRYEQYF
. TRBJ2-1 TRBV5-1 CASKWLAGGNEQFF
. TRBJ1-2 TRBV7-2 CASSQQTGSPGYTF
. TRBJ2-6 TRBV7-3 CASRRPGDESGANVLTF
. TRBJ1-2 TRBV7-9 CASSLATGGGYGYTF
. TRBJ1-5 TRBV18 CASSQEVPGGFNQPQHF